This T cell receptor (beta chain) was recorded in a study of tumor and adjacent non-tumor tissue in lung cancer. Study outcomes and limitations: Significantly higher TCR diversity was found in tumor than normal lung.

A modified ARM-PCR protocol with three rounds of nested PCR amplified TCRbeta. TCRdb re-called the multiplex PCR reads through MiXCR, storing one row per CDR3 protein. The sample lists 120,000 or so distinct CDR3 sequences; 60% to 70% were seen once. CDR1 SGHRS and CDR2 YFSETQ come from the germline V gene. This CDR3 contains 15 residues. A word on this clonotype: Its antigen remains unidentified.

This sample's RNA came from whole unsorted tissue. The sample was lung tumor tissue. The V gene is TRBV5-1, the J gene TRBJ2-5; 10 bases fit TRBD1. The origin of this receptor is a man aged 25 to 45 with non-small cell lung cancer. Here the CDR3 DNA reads TGCCACAGCAGCTCGGGACAGGGGTCCAGAGAGACCCAGTACTTC. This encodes CHSSSGQGSRETQYF.